This T cell receptor (beta chain) was retrieved from a study of beta chain features in type 1 diabetes (dated by TCRdb to between 2017 and 2018). Regarding the study in general: No differences in mean age, gender distribution, total cell number or subset yield were found between patients and healthy donors. Across all samples, some 110,000,000 sorted cells were examined, and cell number per subset correlated strongly with RNA yield. The study compared the TCRB repertoires of sorted circulating CD4+ T cell subsets in recently diagnosed type 1 diabetes patients with those in matched healthy donors. Whereas all 30 or so donors provided naive and central memory subsets, regulatory and stem cell-like memory subsets were isolated from just 8 patients and about eight healthy donors.

The CDR3 starts with the cysteine, ends with the phenylalanine, and has 13 residues. Of the read, only the CDR3 DNA is kept; its 39 bases are in frame from base 1. V lost 7 bases and J lost 3 bases, and the count of bases not matched to a germline gene is 5. Taken from the germline V gene (reference sequence), the CDR1 and CDR2 loops are MNHEY and SMNVEV. Each donor gave one peripheral blood draw, roughly 120 mL on average, collected into heparinised tubes. Naive, central memory, regulatory and stem cell-like memory CD4+ T cells were sorted on a BD FACSAria II using a panel including CD45RO, CCR7, CD25, CD127, CD95 and CD27. All sorted populations exceeded 95% purity. PBMCs were separated immediately by Lymphoprep density gradient centrifugation and were stained directly, without being cultured. So that batch effects would be minimized, each experiment stained and sorted samples in pairs, pairing one healthy donor with one patient.

Concerning this clone: The clone's antigen remains unknown. There are no base qualities to consult, and no much larger clone falls within one base.

The entire amount of isolated RNA was reverse transcribed using the High Capacity cDNA Reverse Transcription Kit, so the sequenced TCRB transcripts were expressed ones. Deep immunoSEQ sequencing was applied to naive, central memory and regulatory T cell samples, giving an average of roughly 3.5 million total reads per sample. After sorted cells were lysed in RLT buffer, RNA was extracted with DNase-treated RNeasy Micro or Mini kits, with the choice depending on cell number. Each cell subset was processed on its own to prevent cross-contamination, while patient and healthy donor samples were processed together. The immunoSEQ multiplex PCR was used to amplify TCRB sequences from cDNA, yielding 87-bp fragments that span the CDR3 region. Amplicons were sequenced on the Illumina HiSeq platform. In the authors' own workflow: Synthetic template baselines were used to correct PCR bias computationally, reads within Hamming distance 2 were collapsed together, and singletons that could not be merged were discarded. Reads were aligned to IMGT to assign V, D and J genes, CDR3 length, and insertions or deletions at six rearrangement sites. Within each subset, clonotype counts were normalized to sorted cell number, and only after that were true diversity and Gini coefficients computed with the tcR R package. The overlap coefficient, calculated on TCRB nucleotide sequences, was used to quantify repertoire sharing. As a proxy for the pre-selection repertoire, out-of-frame TCRB sequences from naive cells were analyzed. In its TCRdb copy, this immuneACCESS table keeps in-frame sequences only and misses some clones. Where compared with another copy, unresolved V genes explain less than half of these, and the others have no known cause. That table gives V, J and clone size, and the DNA gave D and trimming. The sample table contains roughly 700,000 clones; only one count was recorded for 13% of them. Jointly, the top ten make up less than 0.025% of the sample.

The paper as a whole reports these results and caveats: PCR might favor shorter templates, but patient and control samples were amplified and corrected together, so any skew would affect both groups equally. At VDJ recombination sites, type 1 diabetes patients had fewer insertions and more deleted nucleotides, which implies abnormalities in thymic rearrangement. The naive, central memory and regulatory TCRB repertoires appeared to resemble one another more closely among patients than among healthy donors. Because cDNA was sequenced instead of genomic DNA, highly expressing activated cells could be over-represented, though the groups showed no difference in activation or CD3 levels. Type 1 diabetes patients showed a moderate but significant shortening of TCRB CDR3 length in all four CD4+ subsets. HLA sub-analyses involved small numbers of individuals, so any influence of HLA type on TCRB rearrangement remained unresolved.

This TCR derives from a man between 18 and 29 years old with type 1 diabetes. The receptor chain draws on TRBV27 and TRBJ2-5; 7 middle bases align to TRBD1. Material: naive CD4+ T cells from blood. The label giving this sample's cell subset or site can be read as: true naive CD4+ T cells. CDR3 region: CASTGTDKETQYF. The nucleotides read TGTGCCAGCACCGGGACAGACAAAGAGACCCAGTACTTC.